The source of this T cell receptor beta chain is a study of cytomegalovirus exposure and HLA in healthy donors. Study in general: The early release's HLA-typed donors yielded tens of millions of unique TCRs. Study findings and constraints: Reports state that TCR beta sequences accurately predicted most subjects' HLA-A and HLA-B alleles. A later analysis linked a missense DCLRE1C variant to TCR beta V- and J-gene trimming.

This CDR3 has 13 residues. V trimming: 8 bases; J trimming: 0 bases; junction bases outside the gene matches: 6. Germline CDR1 is SQVTM and CDR2 is ANQGSEA. 13 Jbeta primers and 60 Vbeta primers were used for the PCR. Assay: immunoSEQ multiplex PCR; the TCRdb copy retains only in-frame clones and omits some. The sample shows 90,000 to 140,000 clones, around 75% of them seen only once. This clone was detected only a few times. Its antigen is not known. Sequenced: PBMCs. The chain links TRBV29-1 to TRBJ2-7; 8 bases are a match to TRBD1. The clonotype was recovered from a man aged 25 to 40 in good health and CMV-seropositive. The CDR3 DNA reads as TGCAGCTCGTGGACAGGGTGCTCCTACGAGCAGTACTTC. Amino acids: CSSWTGCSYEQYF.